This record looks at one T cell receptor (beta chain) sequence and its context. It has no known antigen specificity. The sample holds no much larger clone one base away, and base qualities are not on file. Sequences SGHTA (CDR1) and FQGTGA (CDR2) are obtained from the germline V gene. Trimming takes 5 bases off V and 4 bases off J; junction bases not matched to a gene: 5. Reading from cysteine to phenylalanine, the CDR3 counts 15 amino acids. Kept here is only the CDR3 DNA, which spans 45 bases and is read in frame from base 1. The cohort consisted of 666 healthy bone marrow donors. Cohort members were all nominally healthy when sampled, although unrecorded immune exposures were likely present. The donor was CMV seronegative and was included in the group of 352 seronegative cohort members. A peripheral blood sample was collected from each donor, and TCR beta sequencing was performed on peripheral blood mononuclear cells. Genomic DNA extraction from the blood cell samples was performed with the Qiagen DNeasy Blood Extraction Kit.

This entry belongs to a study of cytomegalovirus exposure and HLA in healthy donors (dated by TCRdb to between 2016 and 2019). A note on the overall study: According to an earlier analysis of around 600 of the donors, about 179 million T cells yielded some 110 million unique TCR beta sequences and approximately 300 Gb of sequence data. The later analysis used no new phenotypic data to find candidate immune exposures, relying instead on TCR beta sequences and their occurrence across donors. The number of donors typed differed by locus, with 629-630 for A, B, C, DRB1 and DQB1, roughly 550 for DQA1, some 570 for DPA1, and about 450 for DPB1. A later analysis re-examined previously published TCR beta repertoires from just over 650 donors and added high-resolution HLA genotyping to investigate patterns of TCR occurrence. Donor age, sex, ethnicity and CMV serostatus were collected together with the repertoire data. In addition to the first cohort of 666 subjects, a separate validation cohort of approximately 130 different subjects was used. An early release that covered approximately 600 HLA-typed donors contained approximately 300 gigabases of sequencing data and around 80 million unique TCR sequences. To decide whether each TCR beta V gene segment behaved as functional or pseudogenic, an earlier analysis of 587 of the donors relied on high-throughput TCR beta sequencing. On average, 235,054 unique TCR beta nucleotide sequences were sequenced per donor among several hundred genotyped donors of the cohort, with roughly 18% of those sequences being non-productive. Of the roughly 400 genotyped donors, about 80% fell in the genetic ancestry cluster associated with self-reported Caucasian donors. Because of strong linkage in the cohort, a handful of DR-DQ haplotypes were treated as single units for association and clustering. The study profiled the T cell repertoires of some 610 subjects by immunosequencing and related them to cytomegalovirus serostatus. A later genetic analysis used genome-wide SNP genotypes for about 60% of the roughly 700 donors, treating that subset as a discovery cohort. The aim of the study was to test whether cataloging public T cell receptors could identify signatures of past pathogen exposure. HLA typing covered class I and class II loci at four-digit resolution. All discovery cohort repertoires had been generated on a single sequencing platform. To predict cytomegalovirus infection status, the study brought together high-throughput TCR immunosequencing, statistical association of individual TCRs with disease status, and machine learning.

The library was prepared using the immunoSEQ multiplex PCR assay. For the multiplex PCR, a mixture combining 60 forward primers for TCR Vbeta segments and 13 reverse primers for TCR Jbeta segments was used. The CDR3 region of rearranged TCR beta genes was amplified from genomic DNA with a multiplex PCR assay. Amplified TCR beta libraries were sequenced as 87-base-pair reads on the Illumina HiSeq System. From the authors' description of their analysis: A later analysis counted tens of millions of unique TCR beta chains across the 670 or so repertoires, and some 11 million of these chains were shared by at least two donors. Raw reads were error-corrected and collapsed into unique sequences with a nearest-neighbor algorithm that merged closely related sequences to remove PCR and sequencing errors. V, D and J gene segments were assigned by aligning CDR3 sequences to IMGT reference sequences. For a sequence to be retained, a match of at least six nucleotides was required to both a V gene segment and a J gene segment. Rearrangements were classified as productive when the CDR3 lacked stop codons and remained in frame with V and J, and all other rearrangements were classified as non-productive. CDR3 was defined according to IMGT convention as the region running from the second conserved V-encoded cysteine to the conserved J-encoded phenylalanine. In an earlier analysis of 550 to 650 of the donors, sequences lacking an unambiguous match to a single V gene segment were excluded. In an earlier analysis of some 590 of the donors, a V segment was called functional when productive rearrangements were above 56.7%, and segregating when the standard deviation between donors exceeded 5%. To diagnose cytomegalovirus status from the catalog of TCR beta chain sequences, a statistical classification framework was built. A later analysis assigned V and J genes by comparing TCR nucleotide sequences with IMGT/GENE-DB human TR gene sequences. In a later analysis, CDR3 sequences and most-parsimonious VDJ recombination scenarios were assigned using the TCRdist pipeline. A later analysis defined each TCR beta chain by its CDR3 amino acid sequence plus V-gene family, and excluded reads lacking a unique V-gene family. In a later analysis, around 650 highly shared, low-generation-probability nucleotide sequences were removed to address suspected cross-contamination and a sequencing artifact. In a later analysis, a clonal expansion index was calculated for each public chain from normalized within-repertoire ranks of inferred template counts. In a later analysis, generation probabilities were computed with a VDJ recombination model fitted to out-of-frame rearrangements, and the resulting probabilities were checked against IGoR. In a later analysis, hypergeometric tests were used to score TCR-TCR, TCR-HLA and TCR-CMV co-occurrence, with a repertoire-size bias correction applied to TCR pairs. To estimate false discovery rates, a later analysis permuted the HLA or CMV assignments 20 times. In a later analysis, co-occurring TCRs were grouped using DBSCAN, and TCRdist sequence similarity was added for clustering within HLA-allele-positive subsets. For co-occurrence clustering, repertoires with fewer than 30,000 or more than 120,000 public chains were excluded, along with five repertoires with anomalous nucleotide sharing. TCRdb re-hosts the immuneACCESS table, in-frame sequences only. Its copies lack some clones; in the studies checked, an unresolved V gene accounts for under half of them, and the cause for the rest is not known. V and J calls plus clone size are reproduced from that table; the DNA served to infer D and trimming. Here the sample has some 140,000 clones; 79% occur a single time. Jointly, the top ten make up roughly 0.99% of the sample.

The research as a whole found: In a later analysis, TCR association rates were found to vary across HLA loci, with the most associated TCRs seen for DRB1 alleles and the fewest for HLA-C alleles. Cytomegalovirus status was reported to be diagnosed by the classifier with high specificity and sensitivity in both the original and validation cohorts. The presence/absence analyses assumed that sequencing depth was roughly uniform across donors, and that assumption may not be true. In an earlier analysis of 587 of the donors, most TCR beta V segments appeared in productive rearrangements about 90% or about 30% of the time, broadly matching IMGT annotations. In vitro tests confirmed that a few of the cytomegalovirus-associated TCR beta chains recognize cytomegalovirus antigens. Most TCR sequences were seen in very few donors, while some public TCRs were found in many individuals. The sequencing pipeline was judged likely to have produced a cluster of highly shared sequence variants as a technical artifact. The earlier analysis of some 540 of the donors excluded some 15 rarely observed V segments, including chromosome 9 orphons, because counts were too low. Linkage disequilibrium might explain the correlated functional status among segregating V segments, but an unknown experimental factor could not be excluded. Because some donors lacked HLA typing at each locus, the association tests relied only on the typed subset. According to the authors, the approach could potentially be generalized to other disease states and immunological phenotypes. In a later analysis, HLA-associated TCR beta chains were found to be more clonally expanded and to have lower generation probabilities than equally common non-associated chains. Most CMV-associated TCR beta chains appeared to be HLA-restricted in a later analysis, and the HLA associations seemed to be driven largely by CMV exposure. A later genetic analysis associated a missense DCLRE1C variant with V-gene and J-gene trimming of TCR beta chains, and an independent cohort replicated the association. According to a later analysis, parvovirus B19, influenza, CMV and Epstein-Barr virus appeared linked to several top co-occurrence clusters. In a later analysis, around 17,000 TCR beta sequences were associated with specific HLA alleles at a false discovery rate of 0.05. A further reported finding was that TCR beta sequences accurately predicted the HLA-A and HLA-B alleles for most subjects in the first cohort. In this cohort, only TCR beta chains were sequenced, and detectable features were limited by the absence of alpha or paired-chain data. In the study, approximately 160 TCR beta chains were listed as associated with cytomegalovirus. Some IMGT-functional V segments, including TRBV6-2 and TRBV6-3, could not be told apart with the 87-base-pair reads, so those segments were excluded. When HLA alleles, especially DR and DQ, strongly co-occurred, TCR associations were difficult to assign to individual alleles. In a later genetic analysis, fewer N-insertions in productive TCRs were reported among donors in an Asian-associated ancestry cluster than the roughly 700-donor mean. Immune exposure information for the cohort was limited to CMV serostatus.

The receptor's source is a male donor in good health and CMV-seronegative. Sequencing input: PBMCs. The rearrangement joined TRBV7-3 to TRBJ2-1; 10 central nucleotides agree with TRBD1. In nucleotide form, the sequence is TGTGCCAGCAGCAGGGGACAGGGGCTTTACAATGAGCAGTTCTTC. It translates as CASSRGQGLYNEQFF.